This T cell receptor (beta chain) was obtained from a study of cytomegalovirus exposure and HLA in healthy donors. Per germline, CDR1 MNHNS and CDR2 SASEGT. This CDR3 has 15 amino acids. V lost 4 bases and J lost 2; bases outside the gene matches: 7. Whole-study results and caveats: Associated with cytomegalovirus, according to the listing, were 150 to 200 TCR beta chains. Most likely, a cluster of highly shared sequence variants arose as a sequencing artifact.

60 Vbeta and 13 Jbeta primers were used in PCR. The protocol was immunoSEQ multiplex PCR, while the TCRdb copy is restricted to in-frame clones and leaves out a portion. The sample includes approximately 170,000 clones, 74% of them seen just once. About this clone: The target antigen is unknown.

The TCR was taken from a young woman in good health and CMV-seropositive. The sequencing sample was made of PBMCs. The chain carries TRBV6-1 and TRBJ2-7, with 8 bases that match TRBD1. The CDR3 DNA sequence: TGTGCCAGCAGTGTACAGGACAGGGTCGCCTACGAGCAGTACTTC. Residues: CASSVQDRVAYEQYF.